This TCR beta chain was sequenced for a study of T-cell memory formation after mild COVID-19. On the study more broadly: There were largely donor-specific TCR clusters. Study-wide results and limits: Confirmation of SARS-CoV-2 specificity was lacking for second-wave clones peaking day 37.

Amplification by 5'RACE using constant-segment primers produced TCR alpha and TCR beta cDNA libraries that carried sample barcodes and UMIs. TCRdb fed the 5' RACE reads into MiXCR, producing one record per CDR3 protein. The profile shows just under 550,000 distinct CDR3 sequences, about a fifth of them singletons. Worth noting for this clonotype: Its antigen is currently unknown.

The CDR3 consists of 11 residues. Trimming at V came to 4 bases and at J to 10 bases, leaving 2 bases not matched to a gene. Germline-derived CDR1 and CDR2 are MNHEY and SMNVEV (reference sequence). Source material: PBMCs or a T cell subset sorted from them (not recorded which). This clonotype originated in an adult woman who had mild COVID-19 (a few samples of this study predate the infection). Cell type and time point are not known. The V call is TRBV27, the J call TRBJ1-1; 8 bases line up with TRBD1. The CDR3 region has the DNA TGTGCCAGCAGTTCGACAGGGGTAGCTTTCTTT. Protein: CASSSTGVAFF.